The 27 T cell receptor beta chains below all came from one sample that was sequenced in a study of T cells and Merkel cell carcinoma outcomes (dated by TCRdb to the early 2020s). Preparation of the library involved the immunoSEQ multiplex PCR assay. This immuneACCESS table, as held by TCRdb, lists in-frame sequences with V and J called but not all clones. Of the missing ones, under half trace to an unresolved V gene in checked studies; the others have no known cause. The table for this sample lists approximately 10,000 clones; 95% of them were counted only once. The top ten clonotypes cover roughly 1% of the sample. Sequencing was performed on tumor tissue from Merkel cell carcinoma. Every receptor here comes from a human donor with Merkel cell carcinoma.

The gene calls are TRBV7-9 and TRBJ2-1, with TRBD2 identical over 9 bases. Germline-derived CDR1 and CDR2 are SEHNR and FQNEAQ (reference sequence). The CDR3 has 17 amino acids. V lost 9 bases to trimming and J lost 3 bases; unmatched junction nucleotides: 15. Written as DNA, the CDR3 is TGTGCCAGTAGTCAATCCCGGGCGGGAGGGTTCTACAATGAGCAGTTCTTC. Amino acids: CASSQSRAGGFYNEQFF.

The chain uses TRBV27 and TRBJ2-5, with unresolved D. CDR1 is MNHEY, CDR2 SMNVEV, per germline (reference sequence). V was trimmed by 6 bases and J by 4 bases, leaving 12 bases between them. The CDR3 length is 13 residues. CDR3 in DNA: TGTGCCAGCAGCTTGGGGTTATCAGAGACCCAGTACTTC. As protein: CASSLGLSETQYF.

The chain links TRBV27 to TRBJ2-3; D possibly corresponds to TRBD2 (5 bases). Germline V gene sequence: CDR1 MNHEY, CDR2 SMNVEV (reference sequence). The CDR3 sequence is 13 residues long. Trimming pared 3 bases from V and 4 bases from J, leaving 8 bases between. DNA of the CDR3: TGTGCCAGCAGTTTCGGGAACGCAGATACGCAGTATTTT. Its protein product is CASSFGNADTQYF.

This sequence joins TRBV6-5 and TRBJ2-7, with TRBD2 matching 8 bases. CDR3 length equals 15 residues. V was pared by 6 bases and J by 4 bases, with 11 bases of the junction left unmatched. Germline lookup yields CDR1 MNHEY and CDR2 SVGAGI. CDR3 amino acids: CASRDGGGGRYEQYF. The CDR3 nucleotides are TGTGCCAGCAGAGACGGAGGAGGCGGGAGGTACGAGCAGTACTTC.

The chain recombines TRBV5-1 with TRBJ2-7; 8 positions match TRBD1. Germline CDR1 and CDR2: SGHRS and YFSETQ. Trimming at V came to 4 bases and at J to 3 bases, leaving 0 bases not matched to a gene. The CDR3 sequence is 12 residues long. The CDR3 loop reads CASSGQGYEQYF. CDR3 in DNA: TGCGCCAGCAGCGGACAGGGCTACGAGCAGTACTTC. The full variable domain, with the rest looked up from reference TRBV5-1 and TRBJ2-7, is KAGVTQTPRYLIKTRGQQVTLSCSPISGHRSVSWYQQTPGQGLQFLFEYFSETQRNKGNFPGRFSGRQFSNSRSEMNVSTLELGDSALYLCASSGQGYEQYFGPGTRLTVT.

Points on this clone: Other DNA sequences in the same sample also yield this CDR3. The genes are TRBV2 and TRBJ2-7, with no clear D. This CDR3 region has 13 residues. The V end was cut by 7 bases, the J end by 5 bases, with 15 bases between. Germline CDR1 SNHLY, CDR2 FYNNEI. CDR3 nucleotide sequence: TGTGCCAGCACTGCAAGTGAAGGGAACGAGCAGTACTTC. Residues: CASTASEGNEQYF.

The chain couples TRBV5-1 to TRBJ2-5; 8 positions agree with TRBD2. From germline, CDR1 is SGHRS and CDR2 YFSETQ. The CDR3 sequence is 14 residues long. Losses at the gene ends were 5 bases for V and 4 bases for J; bases not matched to a gene: 7. The CDR3 loop is CASSYPGGVETQYF. The CDR3 bases are TGCGCCAGCAGTTATCCCGGGGGGGTAGAGACCCAGTACTTC.

The chain joins TRBV7-9 to TRBJ1-1; D call uncertain. Trimming shortened V by 3 bases and J by 3 bases, and 5 bases separated the two germline ends. Germline loops: CDR1 SEHNR, CDR2 FQNEAQ (reference sequence). The length of the CDR3 is 12 residues. The CDR3 region is CASSFLYTEAFF. For the CDR3, the DNA is TGTGCCAGCAGCTTCCTTTACACTGAAGCTTTCTTT.

This chain joins TRBV18 and TRBJ2-1; 8 nucleotides align to TRBD2. The germline gives CDR1 KGHSH, CDR2 LQKENI. This CDR3 has 16 residues. J lost 7 bases, V lost 3 bases, and 11 bases had no gene match. In DNA form, the CDR3 reads TGTGCCAGCTCACCCCCCCGGGGGGGGATGATGAATGAGCAGTTCTTC. Its protein is CASSPPRGGMMNEQFF.

The genes are TRBV19 and TRBJ1-1, with D tentatively TRBD1 (5 bases). The germline gives CDR1 LNHDA, CDR2 SQIVND (reference sequence). The CDR3 contains 16 residues. Between the trimmed V and J ends, which lost 5 bases and 6 bases, there was a span of 22 bases. CDR3: CASSLGQGGDVAEAFF. DNA for the CDR3: TGTGCCAGTAGTTTGGGGCAGGGAGGAGATGTCGCTGAAGCTTTCTTT.

The chain recombines TRBV28 with TRBJ2-7, with D possibly being TRBD1 (6 bases). The CDR3 is made up of 13 amino acids. Germline V CDR1 and CDR2: MDHEN, SYDVKM. V lost 8 bases and J lost 2, with 13 bases in between. This CDR3 reads CASGWDMAYEQYF. Here the CDR3 DNA reads TGTGCCAGCGGCTGGGACATGGCCTACGAGCAGTACTTC. Filled out from reference TRBV28 and TRBJ2-7, the complete variable domain reads DVKVTQSSRYLVKRTGEKVFLECVQDMDHENMFWYRQDPGLGLRLIYFSYDVKMKEKGDIPEGYSVSREKKERFSLILESASTNQTSMYLCASGWDMAYEQYFGPGTRLTVT.

The chain carries TRBV28 and TRBJ2-7; 11 bases fit TRBD2. The ends lost 6 bases at V and 3 bases at J; junction bases unmatched: 10. The CDR3 length is 16 residues. Germline CDR1 and CDR2: MDHEN and SYDVKM. CDR3 protein: CASSRSLTSGSYEQYF. In nucleotides, the CDR3 is TGTGCCAGCAGCCGAAGTCTTACTAGCGGGAGCTACGAGCAGTACTTC.

This chain links TRBV5-4 with TRBJ2-5; 14 bases fit TRBD2. The germline V gene has CDR1 SGHNT and CDR2 YYREEE (reference sequence). This CDR3 has 15 residues. After removal of 10 bases from V and 2 bases from J, the junction contained 7 bases not matched to a gene. CDR3 nucleotide sequence: TGTGCCGGGACTAGCGGGAGTTCGGGGCAAGAGACCCAGTACTTC. Translated: CAGTSGSSGQETQYF. Variable domain in full (rest from reference TRBV5-4 and TRBJ2-5): ETGVTQSPTHLIKTRGQQVTLRCSSQSGHNTVSWYQQALGQGPQFIFQYYREEENGRGNFPPRFSGLQFPNYSSELNVNALELDDSALYLCAGTSGSSGQETQYFGPGTRLLVL.

The CDR3, as DNA: TGTGCCAGCAGCGTAGCTGGCGACAGGGGATACAATGAGCAGTTCTTC. This sequence encodes CASSVAGDRGYNEQFF. The rearrangement joins TRBV9 to TRBJ2-1, with 8 positions matching TRBD1. Germline CDR1 reads SGDLS; CDR2 reads YYNGEE. The CDR3 contains 16 residues. Trimming at V came to 0 bases and at J to 4 bases, leaving 6 bases not matched to a gene.

This rearrangement joins TRBV28 to TRBJ2-7; D unresolved. Trimming removed 4 bases from V and 4 bases from J, with 14 bases in between. CDR1 MDHEN and CDR2 SYDVKM come from the germline V gene. The CDR3 spans 14 residues. This CDR3 is CASSSHQLLYEQYF. The CDR3 nucleotides are TGTGCCAGCAGTTCCCATCAATTACTTTACGAGCAGTACTTC.

Remarks on this clone: One junction end disagrees with the germline gene, perhaps due to a read error. This chain connects TRBV7-9 to TRBJ1-1; D gene uncertain. This CDR3 spans 15 amino acids. Germline V gene data show CDR1 as SEHNR and CDR2 as FQNEAQ (reference sequence). Here the CDR3 reads CASSLEQSLNTEAFF. The CDR3 DNA reads TGTGCCAGCAGCTTAGAACAGAGCCTAAACACTGAAGCTTTTTTT. Full variable domain (remainder filled in from reference TRBV7-9 and TRBJ1-1): DTGVSQNPRHKITKRGQNVTFRCDPISEHNRLYWYRQTLGQGPEFLTYFQNEAQLEKSRLLSDRFSAERPKGSFSTLEIQRTEQGDSAMYLCASSLEQSLNTEAFFGQGTRLTVV.

This rearrangement joins TRBV5-1 to TRBJ2-7; TRBD2 agrees at 10 bases. CDR1 is SGHRS, CDR2 YFSETQ, per germline. The CDR3 is made up of 16 amino acids. The J segment lost 3 bases and the V segment lost 4 bases, leaving 10 bases of the junction unmatched. DNA of the CDR3: TGCGCCAGCAGCCTCTCTAGCGGGGGCCCCAGCTACGAGCAGTACTTC. It specifies CASSLSSGGPSYEQYF.

V usage is TRBV4-3 and J usage is TRBJ2-5; maybe TRBD1 (5 bases). Germline CDR1 and CDR2: LGHNA and YSLEER. The V end was cut by 1 base, the J end by 3 bases, with 9 bases between. This CDR3 has 14 amino acids. The CDR3, as DNA: TGCGCCAGCAGCCAAGGTATCAGGGAAGAGACCCAGTACTTC. Its protein is CASSQGIREETQYF.

The chain uses TRBV28 and TRBJ2-7; either TRBD1 or TRBD2 may fit D (5 bases each). The germline CDR1 and CDR2 sequences are MDHEN and SYDVKM. The length of the CDR3 is 13 residues. V lost 3 bases and J 6 bases, leaving 12 bases between the germline ends. The CDR3 region is CASSFRGASEQYF. The CDR3 bases are TGTGCCAGCAGTTTCCGAGGGGCTAGCGAGCAGTACTTC.

The V call is TRBV7-8, the J call TRBJ2-2; D possibly corresponds to TRBD1 (5 bases). This CDR3 region has 14 residues. V was trimmed by 7 bases and J by 4 bases, leaving 13 bases between them. Germline CDR1 is SGHVS and CDR2 is FQNEAQ. The CDR3 sequence is CASKADRVTGELFF. CDR3 DNA sequence: TGTGCCAGCAAAGCCGACAGAGTCACCGGGGAGCTGTTTTTT. Full variable domain (remainder filled in from reference TRBV7-8 and TRBJ2-2): GAGVSQSPRYKVAKRGQDVALRCDPISGHVSLFWYQQALGQGPEFLTYFQNEAQLDKSGLPSDRFFAERPEGSVSTLKIQRTQQEDSAVYLCASKADRVTGELFFGEGSRLTVL.

V gene TRBV5-6 combines with J gene TRBJ1-2; D remains ambiguous. The CDR3 has 12 amino acids. The germline V gene has CDR1 SGHDT and CDR2 YYEEEE. Deletions cut 1 base from V and 4 bases from J, with 5 bases between. The CDR3 DNA reads as TGTGCCAGCAGCTTGACGGGCTATGGCTACACCTTC. It codes for CASSLTGYGYTF.

V usage is TRBV7-6 and J usage is TRBJ2-1, with D possibly being TRBD2 (6 bases). Germline V gene sequence: CDR1 SGHVS, CDR2 FNYEAQ. The length of the CDR3 is 13 residues. Trimming cost V 6 bases and J 9 bases, with 15 bases left between them. As DNA, the CDR3 is TGTGCCAGCAGTTCCGGGGCCGGGGGTGAGCAGTTCTTC. It specifies CASSSGAGGEQFF.

CDR3 DNA: TGTGCCAGCAGCTTATCTAGCGGGAGCGCAGATACGCAGTATTTT. Its translation is CASSLSSGSADTQYF. The genes are TRBV7-9 and TRBJ2-3; 10 bases are a match to TRBD2. Germline CDR1 and CDR2: SEHNR and FQNEAQ (reference sequence). This CDR3 contains 15 residues. Trimming at V came to 2 bases and at J to 4 bases, leaving 3 bases not matched to a gene. Based on the CDR3 plus reference TRBV7-9 and TRBJ2-3, the full variable domain is DTGVSQNPRHKITKRGQNVTFRCDPISEHNRLYWYRQTLGQGPEFLTYFQNEAQLEKSRLLSDRFSAERPKGSFSTLEIQRTEQGDSAMYLCASSLSSGSADTQYFGPGTRLTVL.

The chain uses TRBV7-3 and TRBJ2-4, with a possible D match to TRBD1 (5 bases). V lost 4 bases and J lost 0, with 7 bases in between. Germline-derived CDR1 and CDR2 are SGHTA and FQGTGA. The CDR3 sequence is 14 residues long. The CDR3 loop is CASSSRGAKNIQYF. For the CDR3, the DNA is TGTGCCAGCAGCTCTAGGGGAGCCAAAAACATTCAGTACTTC.

The chain has TRBV30 and TRBJ2-2; D gene unclear. Germline assignment: CDR1 GTSNPN and CDR2 SVGIG (reference sequence). This CDR3 contains 12 residues. Trimming removed 4 bases at V and 5 bases at J, with 8 bases between. CDR3 DNA: TGTGCCTGGAAGGCCGGGACCGGGGAGCTGTTTTTT. This sequence encodes CAWKAGTGELFF. Using reference TRBV30 and TRBJ2-2 for the parts outside the CDR3, the full variable domain is SQTIHQWPATLVQPVGSPLSLECTVEGTSNPNLYWYRQAAGRGLQLLFYSVGIGQISSEVPQNLSASRPQDRQFILSSKKLLLSDSGFYLCAWKAGTGELFFGEGSRLTVL.

Remarks on this clone: One end of the junction varies from germline; a read error may be responsible. The chain has TRBV19 and TRBJ1-5, with 7 bases identical to TRBD1. From germline, CDR1 is LNHDA and CDR2 SQIVND (reference sequence). There are 17 residues in the CDR3. CDR3 nucleotide sequence: TGTGCCAGTAGTATAAGGACAGGTTCCCATAGCAATCAGCCTCAGCATTTT. Its protein is CASSIRTGSHSNQPQHF.

V and J are TRBV7-8 and TRBJ2-5; D unclear. The CDR3 is 12 residues long. Germline V gene data show CDR1 as SGHVS and CDR2 as FQNEAQ. Trimming stripped 3 bases from V and 2 bases from J, with 4 bases between. In nucleotides, the CDR3 is TGTGCCAGCAGCTTCTTACAAGAGACCCAGTACTTC. Its protein product is CASSFLQETQYF. The variable domain in full, with the rest retrieved from reference TRBV7-8 and TRBJ2-5, is GAGVSQSPRYKVAKRGQDVALRCDPISGHVSLFWYQQALGQGPEFLTYFQNEAQLDKSGLPSDRFFAERPEGSVSTLKIQRTQQEDSAVYLCASSFLQETQYFGPGTRLLVL.